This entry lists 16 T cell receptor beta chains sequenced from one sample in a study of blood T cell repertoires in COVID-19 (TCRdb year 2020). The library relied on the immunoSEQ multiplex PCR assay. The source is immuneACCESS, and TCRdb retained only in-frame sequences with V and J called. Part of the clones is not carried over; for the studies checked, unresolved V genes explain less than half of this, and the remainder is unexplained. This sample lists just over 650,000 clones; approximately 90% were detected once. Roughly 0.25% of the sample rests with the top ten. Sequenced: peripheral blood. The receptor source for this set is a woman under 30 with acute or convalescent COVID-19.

The CDR3 DNA reads TGTGCCAGCAGTGCCCCGGAAGGGGTCTATGGCTACACCTTC. Translating it yields CASSAPEGVYGYTF. The chain links TRBV28 to TRBJ1-2, with a tentative D call TRBD1 (5 bases). V was pared by 5 bases and J by 4 bases, with 14 bases between. The CDR3 sequence is 14 residues long. CDR1 and CDR2 from the germline V gene are MDHEN and SYDVKM.

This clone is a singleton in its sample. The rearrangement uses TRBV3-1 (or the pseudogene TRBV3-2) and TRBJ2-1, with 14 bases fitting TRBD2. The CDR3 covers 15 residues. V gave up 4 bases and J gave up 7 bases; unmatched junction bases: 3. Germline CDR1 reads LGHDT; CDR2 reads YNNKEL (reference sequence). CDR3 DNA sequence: TGTGCCAGCAGCCCCTGGACTAGCGGGGGGAATGAGCAGTTCTTC. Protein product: CASSPWTSGGNEQFF.

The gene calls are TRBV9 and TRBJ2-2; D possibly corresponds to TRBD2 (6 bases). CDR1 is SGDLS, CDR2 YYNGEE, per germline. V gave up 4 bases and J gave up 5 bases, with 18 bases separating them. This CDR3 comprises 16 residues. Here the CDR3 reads CASSPICGLPTGELFF. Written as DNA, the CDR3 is TGTGCCAGCAGCCCAATCTGCGGACTACCGACCGGGGAGCTGTTTTTT.

The CDR3 sequence: CASSPSGELFF. The CDR3 DNA reads as TGTGCCAGTAGTCCTTCCGGGGAGCTGTTTTTT. The chain recombines TRBV19 with TRBJ2-2; D gene uncertain. There are 11 residues in the CDR3. CDR1 is LNHDA and CDR2 is SQIVND in the germline V gene (reference sequence). The V end was cut by 5 bases, the J end by 6 bases, with 4 bases between.

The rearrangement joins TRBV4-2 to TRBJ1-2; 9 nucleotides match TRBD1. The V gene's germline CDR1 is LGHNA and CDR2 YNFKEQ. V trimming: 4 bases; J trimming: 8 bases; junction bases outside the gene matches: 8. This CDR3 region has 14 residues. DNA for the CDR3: TGTGCCAGCAGCCCGGAACAGGGGGCGCAGGGCTACACCTTC. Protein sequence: CASSPEQGAQGYTF.

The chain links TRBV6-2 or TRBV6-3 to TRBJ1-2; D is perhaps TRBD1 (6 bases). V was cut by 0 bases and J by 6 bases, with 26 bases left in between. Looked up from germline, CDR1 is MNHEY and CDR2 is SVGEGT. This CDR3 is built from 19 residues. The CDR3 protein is CASSYSLQGTGHKADGYTF. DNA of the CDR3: TGTGCCAGCAGTTACTCTCTCCAGGGGACGGGCCACAAAGCGGATGGCTACACCTTC.

The CDR3 DNA sequence: TGTGCCAGCAGCGTAGTGGGGGGGCCCGTCTACAATGAGCAGTTCTTC. Residues: CASSVVGGPVYNEQFF. V usage is TRBV9 and J usage is TRBJ2-1; D might be TRBD2 (7 bases). The germline V gene has CDR1 SGDLS and CDR2 YYNGEE. The V and J ends lost 0 bases and 3 bases respectively, with 13 bases between them. The CDR3 sequence is 16 residues long.

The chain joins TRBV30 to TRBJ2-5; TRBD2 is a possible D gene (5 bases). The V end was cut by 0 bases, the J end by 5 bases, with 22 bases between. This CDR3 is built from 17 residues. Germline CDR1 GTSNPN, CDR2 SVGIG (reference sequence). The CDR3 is CAWSVVRVGLTMETQYF. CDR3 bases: TGTGCCTGGAGTGTGGTGCGGGTAGGGTTGACGATGGAGACCCAGTACTTC.

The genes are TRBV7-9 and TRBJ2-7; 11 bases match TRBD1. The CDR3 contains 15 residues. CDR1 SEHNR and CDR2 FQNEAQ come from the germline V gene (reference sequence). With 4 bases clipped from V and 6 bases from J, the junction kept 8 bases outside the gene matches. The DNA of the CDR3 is TGTGCCAGCAGCTCCTGGACAGGGGGCCTCTCCGAGCAGTACTTC. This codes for CASSSWTGGLSEQYF.

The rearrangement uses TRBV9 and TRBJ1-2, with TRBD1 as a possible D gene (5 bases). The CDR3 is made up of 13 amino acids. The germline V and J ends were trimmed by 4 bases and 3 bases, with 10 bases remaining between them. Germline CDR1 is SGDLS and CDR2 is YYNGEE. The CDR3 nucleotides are TGTGCCAGCAGCCCGGCGGGGGACTATGGCTACACCTTC. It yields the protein CASSPAGDYGYTF.

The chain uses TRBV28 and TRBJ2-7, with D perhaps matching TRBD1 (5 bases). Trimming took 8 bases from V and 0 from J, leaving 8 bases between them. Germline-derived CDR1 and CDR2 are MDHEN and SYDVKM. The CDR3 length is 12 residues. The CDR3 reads CASARDSYEQYF. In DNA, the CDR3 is TGTGCCAGCGCCAGGGACTCCTACGAGCAGTACTTC.

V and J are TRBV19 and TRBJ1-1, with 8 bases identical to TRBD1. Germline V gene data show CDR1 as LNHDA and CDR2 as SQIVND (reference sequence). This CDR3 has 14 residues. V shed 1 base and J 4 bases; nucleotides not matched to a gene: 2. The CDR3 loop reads CASSIGTGSTEAFF. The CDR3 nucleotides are TGTGCCAGTAGTATAGGGACAGGGAGCACTGAAGCTTTCTTT.

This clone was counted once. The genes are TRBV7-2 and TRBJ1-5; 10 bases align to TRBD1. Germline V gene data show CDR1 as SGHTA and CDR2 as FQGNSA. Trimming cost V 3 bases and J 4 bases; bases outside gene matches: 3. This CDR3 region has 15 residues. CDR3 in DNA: TGTGCCAGCAGCTTTGGACAGGGGGGGAATCAGCCCCAGCATTTT. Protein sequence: CASSFGQGGNQPQHF. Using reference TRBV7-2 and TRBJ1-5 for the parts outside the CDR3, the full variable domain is GAGVSQSPSNKVTEKGKDVELRCDPISGHTALYWYRQSLGQGLEFLIYFQGNSAPDKSGLPSDRFSAERTGGSVSTLTIQRTQQEDSAVYLCASSFGQGGNQPQHFGDGTRLSIL.

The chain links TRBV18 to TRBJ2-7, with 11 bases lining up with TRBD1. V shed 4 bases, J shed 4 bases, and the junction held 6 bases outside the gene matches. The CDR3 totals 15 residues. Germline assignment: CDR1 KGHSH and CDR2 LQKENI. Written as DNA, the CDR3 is TGTGCCAGCTCACTCGGACAGGGGGCCATATACGAGCAGTACTTC. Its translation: CASSLGQGAIYEQYF.

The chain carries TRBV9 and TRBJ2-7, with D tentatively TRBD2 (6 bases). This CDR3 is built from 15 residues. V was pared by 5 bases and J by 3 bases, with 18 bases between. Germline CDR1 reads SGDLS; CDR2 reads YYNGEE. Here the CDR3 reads CASSEKGGDGYEQYF. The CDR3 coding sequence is TGTGCCAGCAGTGAAAAGGGCGGGGATGGCTACGAGCAGTACTTC.

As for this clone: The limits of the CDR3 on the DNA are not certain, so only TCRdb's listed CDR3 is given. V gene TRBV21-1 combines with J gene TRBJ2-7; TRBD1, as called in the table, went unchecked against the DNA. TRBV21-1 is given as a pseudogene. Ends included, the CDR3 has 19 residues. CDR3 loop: CASSKALVGEGTGMSEQYF.